This TCR beta chain was obtained from a study of CD8 T cells in ankylosing spondylitis. TCRdb re-derived calls from the 5' RACE reads in MiXCR, one entry per CDR3 protein. The repertoire consists of almost 400,000 distinct CDR3 sequences, with around 22% occurring once and the leading ten covering roughly 16%. Overall study results and limits: There was a TCR beta motif, made of eight highly homologous variants, that appeared characteristic of ankylosing spondylitis blood.

V dropped 4 bases and J dropped 2; count of bases not matched to a gene: 9. CDR1 is SGDLS, CDR2 YYNGEE, per germline. CDR3 length: 15 amino acids. This clonotype was counted only a few times. Its antigen remains unknown. The V and J genes are TRBV9 and TRBJ2-7; TRBD1 agrees at 7 bases. The sequencing input was blood, either unsorted or a sorted T cell fraction (not recorded which). This clonotype originated in a male donor with ankylosing spondylitis. Here the CDR3 reads CASSRTITGAYEQYF. The CDR3 nucleotides read TGTGCCAGCAGCCGCACGATTACAGGGGCCTACGAGCAGTACTTC. Full variable domain (outside the CDR3, taken from reference TRBV9 and TRBJ2-7): DSGVTQTPKHLITATGQRVTLRCSPRSGDLSVYWYQQSLDQGLQFLIQYYNGEERAKGNILERFSAQQFPDLHSELNLSSLELGDSALYFCASSRTITGAYEQYFGPGTRLTVT.